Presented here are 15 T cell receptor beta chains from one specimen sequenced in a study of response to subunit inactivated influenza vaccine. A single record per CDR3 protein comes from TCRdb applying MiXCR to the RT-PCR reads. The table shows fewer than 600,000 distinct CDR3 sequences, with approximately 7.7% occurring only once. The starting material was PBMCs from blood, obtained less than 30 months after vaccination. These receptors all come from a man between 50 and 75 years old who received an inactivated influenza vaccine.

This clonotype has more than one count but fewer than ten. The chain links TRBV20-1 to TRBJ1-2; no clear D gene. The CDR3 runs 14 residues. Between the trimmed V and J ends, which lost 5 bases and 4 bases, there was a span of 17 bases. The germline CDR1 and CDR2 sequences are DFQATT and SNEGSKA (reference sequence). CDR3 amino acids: CSASPPGPLYGYTF. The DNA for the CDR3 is TGCAGTGCTTCCCCCCCGGGCCCCCTCTATGGCTACACCTTC.

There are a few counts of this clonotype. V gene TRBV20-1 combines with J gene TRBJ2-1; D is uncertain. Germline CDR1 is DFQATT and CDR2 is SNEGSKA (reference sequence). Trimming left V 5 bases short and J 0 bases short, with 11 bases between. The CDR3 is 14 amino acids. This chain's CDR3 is CSAPLGPSYNEQFF. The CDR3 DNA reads TGCAGTGCTCCACTGGGCCCCTCCTACAATGAGCAGTTCTTC.

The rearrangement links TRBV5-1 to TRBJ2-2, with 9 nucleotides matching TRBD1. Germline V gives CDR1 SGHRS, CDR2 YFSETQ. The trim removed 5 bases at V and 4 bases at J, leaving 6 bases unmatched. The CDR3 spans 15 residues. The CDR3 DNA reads TGCGCCAGCAGTTCCGGGACAGGGAGCACCGGGGAGCTGTTTTTT. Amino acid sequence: CASSSGTGSTGELFF.

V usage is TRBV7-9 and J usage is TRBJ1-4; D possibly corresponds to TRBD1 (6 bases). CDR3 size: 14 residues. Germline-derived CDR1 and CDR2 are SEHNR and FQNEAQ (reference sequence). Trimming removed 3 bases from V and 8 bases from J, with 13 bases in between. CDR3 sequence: CASSLGQGPEKLFF. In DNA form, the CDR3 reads TGTGCCAGCAGCTTGGGTCAGGGGCCCGAAAAACTGTTTTTT. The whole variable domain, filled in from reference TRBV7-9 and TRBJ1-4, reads DTGVSQNPRHKITKRGQNVTFRCDPISEHNRLYWYRQTLGQGPEFLTYFQNEAQLEKSRLLSDRFSAERPKGSFSTLEIQRTEQGDSAMYLCASSLGQGPEKLFFGSGTQLSVL.

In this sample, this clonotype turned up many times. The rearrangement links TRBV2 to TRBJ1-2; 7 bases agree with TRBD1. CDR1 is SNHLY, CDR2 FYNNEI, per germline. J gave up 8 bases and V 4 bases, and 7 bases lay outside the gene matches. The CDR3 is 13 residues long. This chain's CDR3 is CASSGDGQDGYTF. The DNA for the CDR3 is TGTGCCAGCAGTGGGGATGGACAGGACGGCTACACCTTC.

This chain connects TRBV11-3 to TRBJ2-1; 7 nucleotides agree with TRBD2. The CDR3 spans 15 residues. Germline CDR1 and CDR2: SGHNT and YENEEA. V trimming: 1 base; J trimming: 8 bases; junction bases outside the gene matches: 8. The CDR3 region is CASSLVGGRTDEQFF. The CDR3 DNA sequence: TGTGCCAGCAGCTTAGTGGGCGGGAGAACCGATGAGCAGTTCTTC.

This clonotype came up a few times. For the CDR3, the DNA is TGTGCCAGCAGTTCCCTGGGCGGGAGTGGTGATACGCAGTATTTT. Translation: CASSSLGGSGDTQYF. The genes are TRBV28 and TRBJ2-3; 7 bases agree with TRBD2. The CDR3 contains 15 residues. Losses at the gene ends were 4 bases for V and 6 bases for J; bases not matched to a gene: 10. Germline V lookup: CDR1 MDHEN, CDR2 SYDVKM.

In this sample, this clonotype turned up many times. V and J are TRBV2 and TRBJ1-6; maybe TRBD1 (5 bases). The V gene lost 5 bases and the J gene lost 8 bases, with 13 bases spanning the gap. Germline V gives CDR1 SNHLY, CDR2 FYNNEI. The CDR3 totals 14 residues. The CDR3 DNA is TGTGCCAGCAGTATTCGGGACGAAGATTCACCCCTCCACTTT. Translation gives CASSIRDEDSPLHF.

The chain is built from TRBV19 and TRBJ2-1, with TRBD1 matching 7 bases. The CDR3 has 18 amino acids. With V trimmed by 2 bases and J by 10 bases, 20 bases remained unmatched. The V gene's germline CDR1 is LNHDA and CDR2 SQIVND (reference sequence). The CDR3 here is CASSITYSRTGRGAEQFF. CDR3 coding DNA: TGTGCCAGTAGTATAACTTATTCCCGGACAGGTCGAGGTGCGGAGCAGTTCTTC. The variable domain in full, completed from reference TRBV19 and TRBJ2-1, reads DGGITQSPKYLFRKEGQNVTLSCEQNLNHDAMYWYRQDPGQGLRLIYYSQIVNDFQKGDIAEGYSVSREKKESFPLTVTSAQKNPTAFYLCASSITYSRTGRGAEQFFGPGTRLTVL.

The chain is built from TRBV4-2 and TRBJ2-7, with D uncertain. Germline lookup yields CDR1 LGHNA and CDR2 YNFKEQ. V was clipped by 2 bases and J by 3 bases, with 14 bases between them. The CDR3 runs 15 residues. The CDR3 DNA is TGTGCCAGCAGCCAATCATGGGTGGACGGCTACGAGCAGTACTTC. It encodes CASSQSWVDGYEQYF.

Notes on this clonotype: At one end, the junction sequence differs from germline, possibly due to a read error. CDR3 region: CSVADGDAGNAIYF. The CDR3 DNA reads as TGCAGCGTTGCCGACGGGGATGCTGGAAACGCCATATATTTT. The V call is TRBV29-1, the J call TRBJ1-3; D is uncertain. CDR1 and CDR2 (germline): SQVTM, ANQGSEA. This CDR3 region has 14 residues.

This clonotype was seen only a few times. In nucleotides, the CDR3 is TGTGCCAGCAGCCGCCTTGGGACAGGGAGCAATGAGCAGTTCTTC. Its protein is CASSRLGTGSNEQFF. This rearrangement joins TRBV12-3 or TRBV12-4 to TRBJ2-1, with 9 bases matching TRBD1. The length of the CDR3 is 15 residues. J gave up 6 bases and V 6 bases, and 9 bases lay outside the gene matches.

The CDR3 DNA reads as TGTGCCAGCAGCCCCTACAGTGGACAGGCGAATGGCTACACCTTC. It yields the protein CASSPYSGQANGYTF. The chain employs TRBV4-2 and TRBJ1-2; 7 bases align to TRBD1. Unmatched junction bases numbered 11, after V lost 4 bases and J lost 6 bases. Germline V gene data show CDR1 as LGHNA and CDR2 as YNFKEQ. The CDR3 totals 15 residues.

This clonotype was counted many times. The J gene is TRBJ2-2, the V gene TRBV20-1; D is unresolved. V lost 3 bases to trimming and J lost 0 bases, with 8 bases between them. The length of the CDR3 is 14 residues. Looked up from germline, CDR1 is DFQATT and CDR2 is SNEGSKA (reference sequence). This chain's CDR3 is CSARDVSNTGELFF. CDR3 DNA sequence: TGCAGTGCTAGGGACGTCTCGAACACCGGGGAGCTGTTTTTT.

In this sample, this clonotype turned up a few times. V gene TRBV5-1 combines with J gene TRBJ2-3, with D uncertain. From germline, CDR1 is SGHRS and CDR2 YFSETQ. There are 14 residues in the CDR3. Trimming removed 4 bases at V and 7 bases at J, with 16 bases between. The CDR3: CASSPLPQSHTQYF. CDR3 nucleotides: TGCGCCAGCAGCCCGCTGCCCCAATCGCATACGCAGTATTTT. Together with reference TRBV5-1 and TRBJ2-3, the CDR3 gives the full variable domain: KAGVTQTPRYLIKTRGQQVTLSCSPISGHRSVSWYQQTPGQGLQFLFEYFSETQRNKGNFPGRFSGRQFSNSRSEMNVSTLELGDSALYLCASSPLPQSHTQYFGPGTRLTVL.